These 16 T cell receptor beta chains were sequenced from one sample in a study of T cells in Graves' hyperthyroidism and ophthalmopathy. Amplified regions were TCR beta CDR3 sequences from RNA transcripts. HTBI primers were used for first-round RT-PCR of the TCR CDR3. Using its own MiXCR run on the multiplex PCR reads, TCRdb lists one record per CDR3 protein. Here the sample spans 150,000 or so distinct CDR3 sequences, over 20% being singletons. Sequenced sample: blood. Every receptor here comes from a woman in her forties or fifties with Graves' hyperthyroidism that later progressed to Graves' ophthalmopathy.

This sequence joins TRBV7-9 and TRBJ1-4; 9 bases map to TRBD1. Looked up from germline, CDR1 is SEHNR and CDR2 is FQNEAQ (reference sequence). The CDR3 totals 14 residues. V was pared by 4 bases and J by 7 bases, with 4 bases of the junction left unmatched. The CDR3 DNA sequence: TGTGCCAGCAGCTACAGGGGGCCGGGTGAAAAACTGTTTTTT. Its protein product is CASSYRGPGEKLFF.

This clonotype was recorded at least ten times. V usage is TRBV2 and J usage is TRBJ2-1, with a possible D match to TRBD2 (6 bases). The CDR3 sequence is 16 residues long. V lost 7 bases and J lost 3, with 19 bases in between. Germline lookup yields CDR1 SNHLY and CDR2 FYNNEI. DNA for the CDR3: TGTGCCAGCATTGCCAACCGGGACTCCAGCTACAATGAGCAGTTCTTC. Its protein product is CASIANRDSSYNEQFF. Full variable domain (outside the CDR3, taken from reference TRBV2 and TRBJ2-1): EPEVTQTPSHQVTQMGQEVILRCVPISNHLYFYWYRQILGQKVEFLVSFYNNEISEKSEIFDDQFSVERPDGSNFTLKIRSTKLEDSAMYFCASIANRDSSYNEQFFGPGTRLTVL.

In DNA, the CDR3 is TGCAGCGAAAGACTAGCGGGAGGGCGAGATACGCAGTATTTT. Translating gives CSERLAGGRDTQYF. This rearrangement joins TRBV29-1 to TRBJ2-3, with 14 positions matching TRBD2. CDR1 and CDR2 from the germline V gene are SQVTM and ANQGSEA. CDR3 length: 14 residues. Losses at the gene ends were 7 bases for V and 5 bases for J; bases not matched to a gene: 5.

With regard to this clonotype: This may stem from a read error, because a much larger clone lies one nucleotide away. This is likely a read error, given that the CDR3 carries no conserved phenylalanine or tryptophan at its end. This CDR3 reads CASSLQGFGDIQYY. In DNA form, the CDR3 reads TGTGCCAGCAGTTTGCAGGGTTTTGGGGACATTCAGTACTAC. V is TRBV28 and J is TRBJ2-4; the D gene is possibly TRBD1 (5 bases). Trimming stripped 3 bases from V and 8 bases from J, with 14 bases between. This CDR3 has 14 amino acids. Germline assignment: CDR1 MDHEN and CDR2 SYDVKM.

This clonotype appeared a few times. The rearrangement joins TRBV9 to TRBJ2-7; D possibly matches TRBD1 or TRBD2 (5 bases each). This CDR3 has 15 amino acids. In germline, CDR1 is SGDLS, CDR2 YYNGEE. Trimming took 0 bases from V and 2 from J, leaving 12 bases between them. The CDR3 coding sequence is TGTGCCAGCAGCGTAGATGAGGGACCGGCCTACGAGCAGTACTTC. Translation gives CASSVDEGPAYEQYF.

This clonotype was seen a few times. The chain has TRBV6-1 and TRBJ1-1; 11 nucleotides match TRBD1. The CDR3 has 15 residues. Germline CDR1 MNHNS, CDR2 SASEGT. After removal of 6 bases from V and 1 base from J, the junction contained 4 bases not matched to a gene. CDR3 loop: CASRGGQGGNTEAFF. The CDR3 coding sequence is TGTGCCAGCAGAGGGGGACAGGGGGGGAACACTGAAGCTTTCTTT.

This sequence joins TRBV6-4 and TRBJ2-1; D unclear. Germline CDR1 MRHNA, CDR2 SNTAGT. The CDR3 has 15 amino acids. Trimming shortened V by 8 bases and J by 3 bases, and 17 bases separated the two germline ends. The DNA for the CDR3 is TGTGCCAGCCCAAAGGCGCAAAATCACTACAATGAGCAGTTCTTC. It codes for CASPKAQNHYNEQFF.

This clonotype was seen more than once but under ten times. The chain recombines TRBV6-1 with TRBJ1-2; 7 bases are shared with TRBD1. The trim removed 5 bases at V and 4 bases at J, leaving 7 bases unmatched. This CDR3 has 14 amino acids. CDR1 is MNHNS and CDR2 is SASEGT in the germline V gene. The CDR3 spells CASSPSTGSYGYTF. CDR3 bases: TGTGCCAGCAGTCCGTCGACAGGGAGCTATGGCTACACCTTC.

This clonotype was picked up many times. CDR3 nucleotide sequence: TGTGCCAGCAGGAAAAGCCCCGGACCCAAGTCCTACGAGCAGTACTTC. This translates into CASRKSPGPKSYEQYF. V gene TRBV2 combines with J gene TRBJ2-7; D call uncertain. The CDR3 sequence is 16 residues long. Germline V gives CDR1 SNHLY, CDR2 FYNNEI. The germline V and J ends were trimmed by 6 bases and 1 base, with 19 bases remaining between them.

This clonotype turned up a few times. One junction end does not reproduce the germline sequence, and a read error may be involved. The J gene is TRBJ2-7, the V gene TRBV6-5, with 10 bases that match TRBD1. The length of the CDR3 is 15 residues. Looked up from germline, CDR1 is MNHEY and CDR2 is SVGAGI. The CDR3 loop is CASSYSTGGCYEQYF. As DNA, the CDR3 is TGTGCCAGCAGCTACTCGACAGGGGGCTGCTACGAGCAGTACTTC.

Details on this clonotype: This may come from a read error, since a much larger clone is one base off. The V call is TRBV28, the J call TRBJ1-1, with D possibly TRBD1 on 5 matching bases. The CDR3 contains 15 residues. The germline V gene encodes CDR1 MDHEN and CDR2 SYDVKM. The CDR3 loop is CASSIQGRGSTETFF. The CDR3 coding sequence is TGTGCCAGCAGTATACAAGGGAGGGGCTCCACTGAAACTTTCTTT.

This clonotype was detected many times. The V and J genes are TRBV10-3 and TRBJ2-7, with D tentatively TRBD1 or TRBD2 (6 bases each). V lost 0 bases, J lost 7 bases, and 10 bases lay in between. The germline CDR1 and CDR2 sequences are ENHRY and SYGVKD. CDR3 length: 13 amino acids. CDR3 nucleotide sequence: TGTGCCATCAGTGAGTCAAGAGGGGGGGAGCAGTACTTC. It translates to CAISESRGGEQYF.

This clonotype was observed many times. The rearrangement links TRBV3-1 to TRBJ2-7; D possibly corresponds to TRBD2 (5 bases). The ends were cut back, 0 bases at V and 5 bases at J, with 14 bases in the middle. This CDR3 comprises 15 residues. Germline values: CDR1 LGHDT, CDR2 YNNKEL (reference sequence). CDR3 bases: TGTGCCAGCAGCCAAGAGTCTCCGGGGTTGAACGAGCAGTACTTC. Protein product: CASSQESPGLNEQYF.

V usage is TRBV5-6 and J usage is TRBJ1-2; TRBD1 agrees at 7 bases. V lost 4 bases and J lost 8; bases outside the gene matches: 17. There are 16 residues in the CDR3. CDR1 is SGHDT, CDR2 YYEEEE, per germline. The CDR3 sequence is CASSRKRQGWSTGYTF. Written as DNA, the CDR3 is TGTGCCAGCAGCCGAAAGCGACAGGGTTGGTCGACAGGCTACACCTTC.

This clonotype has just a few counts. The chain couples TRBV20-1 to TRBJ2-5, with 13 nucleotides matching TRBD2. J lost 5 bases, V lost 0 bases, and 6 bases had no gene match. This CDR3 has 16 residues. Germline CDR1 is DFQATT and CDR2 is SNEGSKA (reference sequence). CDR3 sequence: CSARDPLAGGGETQYF. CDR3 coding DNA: TGCAGTGCTAGAGACCCACTAGCGGGAGGGGGGGAGACCCAGTACTTC.

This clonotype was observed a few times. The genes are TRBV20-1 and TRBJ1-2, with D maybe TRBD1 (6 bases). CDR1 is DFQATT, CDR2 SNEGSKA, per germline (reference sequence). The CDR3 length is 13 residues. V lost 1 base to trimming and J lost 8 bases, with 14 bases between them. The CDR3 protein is CSARVQQGRGYTF. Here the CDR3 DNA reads TGCAGTGCTAGAGTTCAACAGGGAAGAGGCTACACCTTC.